This T cell receptor beta chain was profiled in a study of control samples from healthy donors and cancer patients. Measured with immunoSEQ multiplex PCR; TCRdb has only the in-frame clones, and not every one. Of 95,000 to 110,000 clones listed, more than 85% were seen once; the top ten hold 15% to 20%. Germline V lookup: CDR1 MNHEY, CDR2 SVGAGI. Trimming removed 2 bases from V and 2 bases from J, with 9 bases in between. The CDR3 totals 14 residues. V usage is TRBV6-5 and J usage is TRBJ1-2, with D unclear. The sequenced sample was PBMCs. The TCR originated in a man between 60 and 75 years old with lung cancer. CDR3 in amino acids: CASSYERKNYGYTF. The CDR3 nucleotides read TGTGCCAGCAGTTACGAGAGGAAAAACTATGGCTACACCTTC.